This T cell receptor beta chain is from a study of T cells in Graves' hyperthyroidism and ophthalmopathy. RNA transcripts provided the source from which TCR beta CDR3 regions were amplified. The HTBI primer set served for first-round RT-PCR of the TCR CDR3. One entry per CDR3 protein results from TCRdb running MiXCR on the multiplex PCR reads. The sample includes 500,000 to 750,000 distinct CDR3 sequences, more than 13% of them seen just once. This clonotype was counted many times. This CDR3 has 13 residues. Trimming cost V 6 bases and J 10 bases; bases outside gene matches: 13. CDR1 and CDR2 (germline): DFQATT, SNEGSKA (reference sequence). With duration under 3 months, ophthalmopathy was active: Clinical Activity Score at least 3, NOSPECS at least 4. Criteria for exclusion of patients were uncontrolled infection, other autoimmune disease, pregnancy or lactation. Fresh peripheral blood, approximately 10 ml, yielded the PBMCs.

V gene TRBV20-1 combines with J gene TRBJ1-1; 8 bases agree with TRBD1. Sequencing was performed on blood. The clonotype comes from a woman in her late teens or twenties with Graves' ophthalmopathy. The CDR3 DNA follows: TGCAGTGCCGGAGGGCAGGGGGCGGTGCGAGCTTTCTTT. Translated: CSAGGQGAVRAFF.